This T cell receptor (beta chain) comes out of a study of PD-1 blockade in classical Hodgkin lymphoma. The CDR3 consists of 13 residues. The time point was: cycle 4 day 1 (C4D1), after 6 weeks of nivolumab. Every patient experienced relapse after autologous stem cell transplantation, and brentuximab vedotin exposure varied. The data were produced by immunoSEQ multiplex PCR, yet TCRdb's version contains in-frame clones alone and is incomplete. The table lists over 85,000 clones, roughly nine tenths of them singletons. The sequence was collected from a human donor with classical Hodgkin lymphoma. The chain carries TRBV21-1 and TRBJ2-7; TRBD1 was called by the table and not checked on the DNA. TRBV21-1 is a recognized pseudogene. Source: peripheral blood mononuclear cells (PBMCs), taken before the fourth cycle of nivolumab. The CDR3 loop reads CASRTGGAYEQYF. The CDR3 coding sequence is TGTGCCAGCAGGACAGGGGGCGCCTACGAGCAGTACTTC.